This T cell receptor (beta chain) was captured by sequencing in a study of monozygotic twins with inflammatory bowel disease. TCRdb reprocessed the 5' RACE reads and reports one entry per CDR3 protein, with no DNA. Its clone listing holds some 170,000 distinct CDR3 sequences. Germline V gene sequence: CDR1 SGHAT, CDR2 FQNNGV. The CDR3 extends over 15 amino acids. The specimen sequenced was blood. This sequence joins TRBV11-2 and TRBJ2-7; TCRdb selects TRBD2, and the lack of DNA leaves this call unchecked. This TCR derives from a human donor with ulcerative colitis or Crohn's disease, or a healthy co-twin of an affected twin (not recorded which). The CDR3 is CASSLIEGPSYEQYF.